These T cell receptor beta chains were read from a single sample in a study of blood T cell repertoires in COVID-19. The method was immunoSEQ multiplex PCR; TCRdb's version includes in-frame clones alone and lacks a portion of them. The sample has 120,000 or so clones; roughly 74% are singletons. The specimen was peripheral blood. The receptor source for this set is a man in his 60s with acute or convalescent COVID-19. Each CDR3 is given with its conserved first and last residue. D genes are given only for firm matches. A clone size is listed for some rows: how often the clone was seen (once, few, many), or a class if it is expanded.

d_gene	j_gene	v_gene	abundance	CDR3aa	CDR3nt
NA	TRBJ2-3	TRBV5-1	NA	CASTTRDWSDTQYF	TGCGCCAGCACCACCCGGGATTGGTCAGATACGCAGTATTTT
TRBD2	TRBJ2-7	TRBV11-3	NA	CASSVPPGTSGSKGIYEQYF	TGTGCCAGCAGCGTCCCTCCAGGGACTAGCGGGTCTAAGGGAATCTACGAGCAGTACTTC
NA	TRBJ1-2	TRBV11-2	few	CASSPDRFLYGYTF	TGTGCCAGCAGCCCGGACAGATTCCTCTATGGCTACACCTTC
TRBD1	TRBJ1-3	TRBV28	NA	CASSSGGRSGNTIYF	TGTGCCAGCAGTTCAGGGGGTCGCTCTGGAAACACCATATATTTT
TRBD1	TRBJ2-7	TRBV7-9	NA	CASSLLGGQGSYEQYF	TGTGCCAGCAGCTTACTAGGGGGACAGGGCTCCTACGAGCAGTACTTC
TRBD1	TRBJ1-5	TRBV19	few	CASSADRINQPQHF	TGTGCCAGTAGTGCGGACAGGATCAATCAGCCCCAGCATTTT
TRBD1	TRBJ2-1	TRBV7-7	NA	CASSLGGDRYNEQFF	TGTGCCAGCAGCTTAGGGGGGGACAGGTACAATGAGCAGTTCTTC
TRBD2	TRBJ2-7	TRBV5-1	NA	CASMKGAGGLYEQYF	TGCGCCAGCATGAAAGGGGCGGGGGGCCTCTACGAGCAGTACTTC
NA	TRBJ2-3	TRBV6-6	NA	CASSSQGTTDTQYF	TGTGCCAGCAGTTCGCAGGGGACCACAGATACGCAGTATTTT
NA	TRBJ2-3	TRBV4-1	NA	CASSQDQWSQGTQYF	TGCGCCAGCAGCCAAGATCAGTGGTCCCAGGGTACGCAGTATTTT
NA	TRBJ2-6	TRBV19	NA	CASNSASSGANVLTF	TGTGCCAGTAATTCAGCGTCCTCTGGGGCCAACGTCCTGACTTTC
TRBD1	TRBJ1-2	TRBV6-5	NA	CASSRQGVNYGYTF	TGTGCCAGCAGCCGACAGGGGGTCAACTATGGCTACACCTTC
NA	TRBJ1-6	TRBV5-1	NA	CASSSQPGPLHF	TGCGCCAGCAGCTCCCAACCCGGGCCCCTCCACTTT
NA	TRBJ2-5	TRBV5-1	few	CASSFGRGSQETQYF	TGCGCCAGCAGCTTCGGCAGGGGATCACAAGAGACCCAGTACTTC
NA	TRBJ1-2	TRBV5-6	NA	CASSLVVEHSGEYGYTF	TGTGCCAGCAGCTTGGTGGTCGAACACTCGGGGGAATATGGCTACACCTTC
TRBD1	TRBJ1-1	TRBV5-1	NA	CASRGQANLKNTEAFF	TGCGCCAGCAGGGGACAGGCAAATCTAAAGAACACTGAAGCTTTCTTT
NA	TRBJ1-2	TRBV12-3/TRBV12-4	NA	CASARANYGYTF	TGTGCCAGCGCTCGAGCTAACTATGGCTACACCTTC
NA	TRBJ2-7	TRBV12-5	NA	CASGLAISYEQYF	TGTGCTAGTGGTTTAGCTATTTCCTACGAGCAGTACTTC
NA	TRBJ1-1	TRBV7-9	NA	CASSSSANTEAFF	TGTGCCAGCAGCTCCAGCGCGAACACTGAAGCTTTCTTT
NA	TRBJ2-3	TRBV12-3/TRBV12-4	NA	CASGPDTDTQYF	TGTGCCAGCGGGCCCGACACAGATACGCAGTATTTT